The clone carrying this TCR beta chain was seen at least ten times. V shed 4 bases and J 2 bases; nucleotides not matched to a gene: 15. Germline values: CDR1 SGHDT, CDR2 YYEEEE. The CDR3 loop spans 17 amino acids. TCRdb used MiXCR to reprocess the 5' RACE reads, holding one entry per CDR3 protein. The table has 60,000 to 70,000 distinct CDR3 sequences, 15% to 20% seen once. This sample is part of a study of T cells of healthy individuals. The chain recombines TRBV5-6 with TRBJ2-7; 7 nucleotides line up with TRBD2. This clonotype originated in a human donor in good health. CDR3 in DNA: TGTGCCAGCAGCATAGGAGCGGGATACGGGGCCACCTACGAGCAGTACTTC. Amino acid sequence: CASSIGAGYGATYEQYF.